Following are 27 T cell receptor beta chains from one sample sequenced in a study of cytomegalovirus exposure and HLA in healthy donors. The primer mix had 60 Vbeta and 13 Jbeta primers. Using immunoSEQ multiplex PCR, the repertoire was profiled, and TCRdb retains in-frame clones only, with some absent. Of 43,000 or so clones listed, 77% were seen once; the top ten hold roughly 1.4%. The sample was PBMCs. These TCRs come from a man in his thirties or forties in good health and CMV-seronegative.

This clone was recorded a few times. Sequence at one end of the junction differs from germline and may be a read error. This rearrangement joins TRBV7-9 to TRBJ2-3; 7 bases are a match to TRBD1. CDR1 and CDR2 from the germline V gene are SEHNR and FQNEAQ (reference sequence). The CDR3 sequence is 14 residues long. The CDR3: CSSSLDRATDTQYF. The CDR3, as DNA: TGTTCCAGCAGCTTAGACAGGGCCACAGATACGCAGTATTTT. Drawing the rest from reference TRBV7-9 and TRBJ2-3, the complete variable domain is DTGVSQNPRHKITKRGQNVTFRCDPISEHNRLYWYRQTLGQGPEFLTYFQNEAQLEKSRLLSDRFSAERPKGSFSTLEIQRTEQGDSAMYLCSSSLDRATDTQYFGPGTRLTVL.

This chain uses TRBV5-8 with TRBJ1-5; TRBD1 is a possible D gene (5 bases). Between the trimmed V and J ends, which lost 0 bases and 6 bases, there was a span of 13 bases. Germline values: CDR1 SGHTS, CDR2 YDEGEE. The CDR3 length is 15 residues. CDR3 sequence reads: CASSLGRVWGQPQHF. CDR3 DNA sequence: TGTGCCAGCAGCTTGGGCAGGGTCTGGGGTCAGCCCCAGCATTTT.

The gene calls are TRBV6-6 and TRBJ2-2; 12 positions match TRBD1. This CDR3 has 15 amino acids. V was pared by 5 bases and J by 3 bases, with 1 base of the junction left unmatched. Germline-derived CDR1 and CDR2 are MNHNY and SVGAGI (reference sequence). CDR3 DNA sequence: TGTGCCAGCAGTGGGACAGGGGGCGACACCGGGGAGCTGTTTTTT. Its translation: CASSGTGGDTGELFF.

V usage is TRBV28 and J usage is TRBJ2-7, with 8 bases fitting TRBD1. V gave up 5 bases and J gave up 3 bases; unmatched junction bases: 9. Per the germline V gene, CDR1 is MDHEN and CDR2 is SYDVKM. The CDR3 runs 15 residues. Here the CDR3 DNA reads TGTGCCAGCAGTCAAGGACAGGGTATTGGCTACGAGCAGTACTTC. It codes for CASSQGQGIGYEQYF.

The J gene is TRBJ2-2, the V gene TRBV11-2; 10 bases agree with TRBD2. This CDR3 is 17 amino acids long. Germline V CDR1 and CDR2: SGHAT, FQNNGV. Germline trimming cut 5 bases from V and 3 bases from J; bases unmatched to any gene: 9. CDR3: CASSPRLAGADTGELFF. The CDR3, as DNA: TGTGCCAGCAGCCCCAGGCTAGCGGGAGCCGACACCGGGGAGCTGTTTTTT.

The chain employs TRBV6-5 and TRBJ2-1, with a weak D call TRBD2 (5 bases). Per germline, CDR1 MNHEY and CDR2 SVGAGI. The CDR3 is made up of 15 amino acids. V gave up 7 bases and J gave up 1 base, with 14 bases separating them. The CDR3 DNA is TGTGCCAGCATAGAAACACTAGGGTCCTACAATGAGCAGTTCTTC. This codes for CASIETLGSYNEQFF.

DNA of the CDR3: TGTGCCAGCGCTCGGGGTGGGGATCAGCCCCAGCATTTT. The encoded protein is CASARGGDQPQHF. The chain links TRBV9 to TRBJ1-5; D gene unclear. Germline CDR1 is SGDLS and CDR2 is YYNGEE. This CDR3 has 13 amino acids. The ends were cut back, 7 bases at V and 5 bases at J, with 13 bases in the middle. The complete variable domain, with remaining parts taken from reference TRBV9 and TRBJ1-5, reads DSGVTQTPKHLITATGQRVTLRCSPRSGDLSVYWYQQSLDQGLQFLIQYYNGEERAKGNILERFSAQQFPDLHSELNLSSLELGDSALYFCASARGGDQPQHFGDGTRLSIL.

This chain links TRBV27 with TRBJ1-2; 9 bases line up with TRBD1. V lost 6 bases and J lost 8; bases outside the gene matches: 7. Looked up from germline, CDR1 is MNHEY and CDR2 is SMNVEV (reference sequence). The CDR3 is 13 amino acids. CDR3 DNA sequence: TGTGCCAGCAGCCGGGGACAGGGAGGCGGCTACACCTTC. This gives the protein CASSRGQGGGYTF.

The chain has TRBV28 and TRBJ1-5; D is ambiguous. The CDR3 has 13 residues. V lost 5 bases to trimming and J lost 0 bases, with 5 bases between them. Germline V gene data show CDR1 as MDHEN and CDR2 as SYDVKM. The CDR3 loop reads CASSRDSNQPQHF. The CDR3 DNA sequence: TGTGCCAGCAGTCGAGATAGCAATCAGCCCCAGCATTTT. Using reference TRBV28 and TRBJ1-5 for the parts outside the CDR3, the full variable domain is DVKVTQSSRYLVKRTGEKVFLECVQDMDHENMFWYRQDPGLGLRLIYFSYDVKMKEKGDIPEGYSVSREKKERFSLILESASTNQTSMYLCASSRDSNQPQHFGDGTRLSIL.

This rearrangement joins TRBV6-5 to TRBJ1-2; the D is unclear. Trimming took off 6 bases at V and 3 bases at J, with 11 bases between the two ends. Germline CDR1 and CDR2: MNHEY and SVGAGI. CDR3 length: 13 residues. The CDR3 DNA reads as TGTGCCAGCAGGAATGGCATGGACTATGGCTACACCTTC. This translates into CASRNGMDYGYTF.

The chain carries TRBV27 and TRBJ2-1; 16 bases line up with TRBD2. This CDR3 has 22 residues. V shed 4 bases and J 6 bases; nucleotides not matched to a gene: 21. Germline V lookup: CDR1 MNHEY, CDR2 SMNVEV (reference sequence). The CDR3 coding sequence is TGTGCCAGCAGTTCGACGTGGACAGAGGGGACTAGCGGGAGGGCCCCGGGCAATGAGCAGTTCTTC. Protein product: CASSSTWTEGTSGRAPGNEQFF.

V is TRBV19 and J is TRBJ2-3; D is possibly TRBD2 (6 bases). The CDR3 totals 13 residues. Trimming took off 6 bases at V and 4 bases at J, with 11 bases between the two ends. CDR1 LNHDA and CDR2 SQIVND come from the germline V gene (reference sequence). Here the CDR3 reads CASSQGLADTQYF. The CDR3 DNA reads TGTGCCAGTAGCCAGGGACTTGCAGATACGCAGTATTTT.

The genes are TRBV7-9 and TRBJ1-2; TRBD1 aligns across 8 bases. Germline V gives CDR1 SEHNR, CDR2 FQNEAQ (reference sequence). The J segment lost 8 bases and the V segment lost 6 bases, leaving 20 bases of the junction unmatched. The CDR3 is made up of 17 amino acids. The CDR3 DNA sequence: TGTGCCAGCAGTGGGCCGCTTTCCCGGGACAGGATATCCGGCTACACCTTC. This encodes CASSGPLSRDRISGYTF.

J is TRBJ2-2 and V is TRBV28, with D hard to call. CDR3 size: 12 residues. The germline gives CDR1 MDHEN, CDR2 SYDVKM. V lost 7 bases and J 1 base, leaving 4 bases between the germline ends. CDR3: CASNRNTGELFF. The CDR3, as DNA: TGTGCCAGCAACAGGAACACCGGGGAGCTGTTTTTT.

The CDR3 loop reads CASSLTPSSGRTARGVGEQFF. The CDR3 coding sequence is TGTGCCAGCAGCTTAACGCCTTCTAGCGGGAGGACTGCTAGGGGTGTGGGTGAGCAGTTCTTC. The chain combines TRBV7-3 with TRBJ2-1; 11 bases map to TRBD2. V gave up 0 bases and J gave up 9 bases; unmatched junction bases: 22. The CDR3 sequence is 21 residues long. CDR1 SGHTA and CDR2 FQGTGA come from the germline V gene.

The chain joins TRBV5-1 to TRBJ1-1; no clear D gene. CDR3 length equals 13 residues. V was cut by 6 bases and J by 4 bases, with 13 bases left in between. CDR1 and CDR2 from the germline V gene are SGHRS and YFSETQ. Here the CDR3 DNA reads TGCGCCAGCATACTCCTGACAAGCACTGAAGCTTTCTTT. It yields the protein CASILLTSTEAFF.

The J gene is TRBJ2-1, the V gene TRBV10-3; 7 nucleotides align to TRBD2. CDR1 is ENHRY and CDR2 is SYGVKD in the germline V gene. This CDR3 contains 14 residues. V shed 8 bases, J shed 5 bases, and the junction held 9 bases outside the gene matches. DNA of the CDR3: TGTGCCATCGGGGCGGGAGAAATCCACAATGAGCAGTTCTTC. The encoded protein is CAIGAGEIHNEQFF.

This clone turned up a few times. This sequence joins TRBV13 and TRBJ2-4; weak D call: TRBD2 (6 bases). V was trimmed by 2 bases and J by 0 bases, leaving 8 bases between them. The CDR3 totals 15 residues. CDR1 is PRHDT and CDR2 is FYEKMQ in the germline V gene (reference sequence). CDR3 DNA: TGTGCCAGCAGCTTACCGGGACTAGCCAAAAACATTCAGTACTTC. Its protein product is CASSLPGLAKNIQYF.

This clone occurred a few times. The rearrangement uses TRBV10-3 and TRBJ2-2, with D perhaps TRBD1 (5 bases). This CDR3 has 15 amino acids. Germline V gene data show CDR1 as ENHRY and CDR2 as SYGVKD. Trimming pared 2 bases from V and 2 bases from J, leaving 9 bases between. The CDR3 DNA follows: TGTGCCATCAGTGAGCGGCAGGGAAACACCGGGGAGCTGTTTTTT. As protein: CAISERQGNTGELFF.

The chain employs TRBV18 and TRBJ2-7; 8 nucleotides agree with TRBD1. Germline CDR1 is KGHSH and CDR2 is LQKENI. The V gene end was trimmed by 0 bases and the J gene end by 5 bases; junction bases not matched to a gene: 3. This CDR3 comprises 14 residues. For the CDR3, the DNA is TGTGCCAGCTCACCACCGCAGGGACAGGACGAGCAGTACTTC. This codes for CASSPPQGQDEQYF.

The chain couples TRBV6-1 to TRBJ2-5, with TRBD1 identical over 7 bases. The CDR3 extends over 13 amino acids. Germline V gives CDR1 MNHNS, CDR2 SASEGT. V dropped 2 bases and J dropped 4; count of bases not matched to a gene: 1. CDR3: CASSERTGETQYF. Here the CDR3 DNA reads TGTGCCAGCAGTGAAAGGACAGGAGAGACCCAGTACTTC.

The rearrangement links TRBV28 to TRBJ1-5, with D tentatively TRBD1 (5 bases). CDR3 length equals 14 residues. Germline V gene sequence: CDR1 MDHEN, CDR2 SYDVKM. Deletions cut 9 bases from V and 3 bases from J, with 15 bases between. CDR3 sequence: CASTGGPINQPQHF. DNA of the CDR3: TGTGCCAGTACAGGCGGCCCAATCAATCAGCCCCAGCATTTT.

V usage is TRBV29-1 and J usage is TRBJ2-3; D possibly corresponds to TRBD2 (6 bases). The V gene lost 5 bases and the J gene lost 2 bases, with 11 bases spanning the gap. CDR3 length: 13 residues. Germline V gene lookup returns CDR1 SQVTM and CDR2 ANQGSEA. Written as DNA, the CDR3 is TGCAGCGTTCGGGGGAGTGCCACAGATACGCAGTATTTT. As protein: CSVRGSATDTQYF.

This clone was recorded a few times. This chain connects TRBV5-1 to TRBJ1-3; TRBD1 agrees at 12 bases. V trimming: 5 bases; J trimming: 8 bases; junction bases outside the gene matches: 11. Germline V gives CDR1 SGHRS, CDR2 YFSETQ. CDR3 length equals 16 residues. As DNA, the CDR3 is TGCGCCAGCAGATCGGGACAGGGGGCGCGTCGGGACACCATATATTTT. Its translation is CASRSGQGARRDTIYF.

The V call is TRBV11-2, the J call TRBJ1-3, with D possibly TRBD1 on 5 matching bases. Germline V gives CDR1 SGHAT, CDR2 FQNNGV. V lost 6 bases and J 0 bases, leaving 15 bases between the germline ends. The CDR3 totals 16 residues. CDR3 sequence: CASSYITGLSGNTIYF. The CDR3 bases are TGTGCCAGCAGTTATATCACAGGTCTCTCTGGAAACACCATATATTTT.

J is TRBJ2-3 and V is TRBV28, with TRBD2 as a possible D gene (5 bases). This CDR3 spans 19 amino acids. V lost 7 bases to trimming and J lost 3 bases, with 29 bases between them. Per germline, CDR1 MDHEN and CDR2 SYDVKM. CDR3 nucleotides: TGTGCCAGCAATCTACCCGGCGGGTTCAGAACTATGAGTACAGATACGCAGTATTTT. As protein: CASNLPGGFRTMSTDTQYF. The full variable domain, completed using reference TRBV28 and TRBJ2-3, is DVKVTQSSRYLVKRTGEKVFLECVQDMDHENMFWYRQDPGLGLRLIYFSYDVKMKEKGDIPEGYSVSREKKERFSLILESASTNQTSMYLCASNLPGGFRTMSTDTQYFGPGTRLTVL.

The gene calls are TRBV27 and TRBJ2-3; perhaps TRBD2 as D (6 bases). CDR3 length: 17 residues. Germline loops: CDR1 MNHEY, CDR2 SMNVEV (reference sequence). Trimming left V 2 bases short and J 0 bases short, with 15 bases between. DNA for the CDR3: TGTGCCAGCAGTTTACCCCAGCGGGCGGGGAGCACAGATACGCAGTATTTT. Translation: CASSLPQRAGSTDTQYF.